Presented here are 19 T cell receptor beta chains from one specimen sequenced in a study of PD-L1 blockade in urothelial cancer. As to time point: pretreatment peripheral blood. Data came from immunoSEQ multiplex PCR; TCRdb stores just in-frame clones and leaves some out. The data show about 130,000 clones, approximately 84% seen once. Sequenced material: PBMCs, taken around atezolizumab (anti-PD-L1) treatment. The source of these receptors is a man aged 50-60 years with urothelial cancer.

The rearrangement links TRBV7-9 to TRBJ1-3; D is perhaps TRBD1 (5 bases). Looked up from germline, CDR1 is SEHNR and CDR2 is FQNEAQ (reference sequence). The CDR3 sequence is 14 residues long. Trimming took off 0 bases at V and 2 bases at J, with 5 bases between the two ends. DNA for the CDR3: TGTGCCAGCAGCTTAGCACAGGCTGGAAACACCATATATTTT. Translating it yields CASSLAQAGNTIYF. Supplemented by reference TRBV7-9 and TRBJ1-3, the full variable domain reads DTGVSQNPRHKITKRGQNVTFRCDPISEHNRLYWYRQTLGQGPEFLTYFQNEAQLEKSRLLSDRFSAERPKGSFSTLEIQRTEQGDSAMYLCASSLAQAGNTIYFGEGSWLTVV.

The rearrangement uses TRBV18 and TRBJ1-2; TRBD1 matches 9 bases. Germline loops: CDR1 KGHSH, CDR2 LQKENI. The CDR3 contains 15 residues. V lost 5 bases to trimming and J lost 8 bases; unmatched junction nucleotides: 12. CDR3 in amino acids: CASSSKPGQGGGYTF. The DNA of the CDR3 is TGTGCCAGCTCATCGAAACCGGGACAGGGAGGCGGCTACACCTTC.

The chain is built from TRBV5-1 and TRBJ2-6, with D tentatively TRBD1 (5 bases). From germline, CDR1 is SGHRS and CDR2 YFSETQ. The germline V and J ends were trimmed by 4 bases and 2 bases, with 10 bases remaining between them. The CDR3 has 15 amino acids. The CDR3 nucleotides are TGCGCCAGCAGCCGGCAGGGCGCTGGGGCCAACGTCCTGACTTTC. Translating it yields CASSRQGAGANVLTF.

This clone was detected ten times or more. V is TRBV30 and J is TRBJ1-6; unclear D gene. This CDR3 has 14 amino acids. The germline gives CDR1 GTSNPN, CDR2 SVGIG (reference sequence). Trimming removed 5 bases at V and 10 bases at J, with 18 bases between. This CDR3 is CAWCLRAVGSPLHF. CDR3 DNA sequence: TGTGCCTGGTGTCTGAGGGCAGTTGGATCACCCCTCCACTTT.

The V and J genes are TRBV7-3 and TRBJ2-1, with 11 bases matching TRBD2. Germline V gene lookup returns CDR1 SGHTA and CDR2 FQGTGA. The ends lost 1 base at V and 6 bases at J; junction bases unmatched: 5. The CDR3 totals 16 residues. The chain's CDR3 is CASSLKGLAALNEQFF. The CDR3 nucleotides are TGTGCCAGCAGCTTAAAGGGACTAGCGGCACTCAATGAGCAGTTCTTC.

V is TRBV11-2 and J is TRBJ2-1; tentatively, D is TRBD2 (5 bases). The V gene lost 1 base and the J gene lost 7 bases, with 14 bases spanning the gap. The germline V gene encodes CDR1 SGHAT and CDR2 FQNNGV. The length of the CDR3 is 15 residues. Written as DNA, the CDR3 is TGTGCCAGCAGCTTAGTAGTGGGAGTCGCTAATGAGCAGTTCTTC. It translates to CASSLVVGVANEQFF.

J is TRBJ1-2 and V is TRBV20-1; D might be TRBD1 (5 bases). Germline assignment: CDR1 DFQATT and CDR2 SNEGSKA (reference sequence). The CDR3 is made up of 11 amino acids. CDR3 DNA: TGCAGACCCGGAGGGGATTATGGCTACACCTTC. Its protein is CRPGGDYGYTF.

The chain recombines TRBV6-5 with TRBJ2-1; 8 nucleotides match TRBD2. CDR3 length equals 14 residues. CDR1 and CDR2 from the germline V gene are MNHEY and SVGAGI. J gave up 7 bases and V 5 bases, and 7 bases lay outside the gene matches. CDR3 in amino acids: CASSTGTSRNEQFF. DNA of the CDR3: TGTGCCAGCAGTACCGGGACTAGTAGGAATGAGCAGTTCTTC.

This clone was found once. This sample also contains other DNA sequences that code for the same CDR3. J is TRBJ2-5 and V is TRBV5-1; TRBD1 agrees at 7 bases. Germline trimming cut 4 bases from V and 5 bases from J; bases unmatched to any gene: 5. Germline lookup yields CDR1 SGHRS and CDR2 YFSETQ. This CDR3 comprises 13 residues. The DNA for the CDR3 is TGCGCCAGCAGCGCTGACAGGGTTGAGACCCAGTACTTC. It is translated as CASSADRVETQYF.

The chain uses TRBV5-1 and TRBJ2-7; perhaps TRBD1 as D (5 bases). The germline V gene encodes CDR1 SGHRS and CDR2 YFSETQ. The ends were cut back, 1 base at V and 4 bases at J, with 12 bases in the middle. The CDR3 loop spans 14 amino acids. The CDR3 is CASSLQGSSYEQYF. The CDR3, as DNA: TGCGCCAGCAGCTTGCAGGGTAGCAGTTACGAGCAGTACTTC.

This chain links TRBV11-2 with TRBJ2-5; 7 bases map to TRBD2. The V gene's germline CDR1 is SGHAT and CDR2 FQNNGV. J was trimmed by 5 bases and V by 5 bases; bases with no gene match: 17. CDR3 size: 17 residues. The CDR3: CASSPLWGGRVKETQYF. Written as DNA, the CDR3 is TGTGCCAGCAGCCCCCTGTGGGGGGGAAGAGTGAAGGAGACCCAGTACTTC.

The chain has TRBV7-9 and TRBJ1-1; maybe TRBD1 (6 bases). This CDR3 is built from 12 residues. Germline-derived CDR1 and CDR2 are SEHNR and FQNEAQ (reference sequence). Trimming pared 6 bases from V and 4 bases from J, leaving 9 bases between. DNA of the CDR3: TGTGCCAGCAGTCCAGGGGCCACTGAAGCTTTCTTT. Its protein product is CASSPGATEAFF.

The chain employs TRBV6-5 and TRBJ1-2, with 7 bases identical to TRBD1. The V segment lost 6 bases and the J segment 2 bases; nucleotides outside the gene matches: 6. This CDR3 is 14 amino acids long. Germline CDR1 and CDR2: MNHEY and SVGAGI. CDR3 amino acids: CASRRDSLNYGYTF. DNA for the CDR3: TGTGCCAGCAGAAGGGACAGCTTAAACTATGGCTACACCTTC.

The chain combines TRBV15 with TRBJ2-1; maybe TRBD2 (5 bases). CDR1 LNHNV and CDR2 YYDKDF come from the germline V gene (reference sequence). The length of the CDR3 is 13 residues. Trimming cost V 3 bases and J 6 bases, with 9 bases left between them. CDR3 bases: TGTGCCACCAGCAGCGGGGTTAGCAATGAGCAGTTCTTC. Residues: CATSSGVSNEQFF.

The chain employs TRBV7-9 and TRBJ1-4; 10 positions match TRBD1. The CDR3 contains 14 residues. In germline, CDR1 is SEHNR, CDR2 FQNEAQ (reference sequence). V lost 3 bases to trimming and J lost 7 bases; unmatched junction nucleotides: 2. The CDR3 coding sequence is TGTGCCAGCAGCTTCGGGGACAGGGGTGAAAAACTGTTTTTT. Protein sequence: CASSFGDRGEKLFF.

CDR3 sequence (DNA): TGTGCCAGCAGCTTGGGGGGGGGTGAGCAGTTCTTC. Protein: CASSLGGGEQFF. The rearrangement joins TRBV7-3 to TRBJ2-1; 7 bases map to TRBD2. Germline V gene lookup returns CDR1 SGHTA and CDR2 FQGTGA. The CDR3 has 12 amino acids. Unmatched junction bases numbered 2, after V lost 3 bases and J lost 9 bases.

This chain uses TRBV11-1 with TRBJ2-2; D not resolved. The CDR3 runs 15 residues. V was shortened by 0 bases and J by 3 bases, with 8 bases between the two germline ends. The germline gives CDR1 SGHAT, CDR2 FQDESV (reference sequence). CDR3 nucleotides: TGTGCCAGCAGCTTAGCCGGCAGGTACACCGGGGAGCTGTTTTTT. Residues: CASSLAGRYTGELFF.

In this sample, this clone turned up once. The chain recombines TRBV5-1 with TRBJ1-4; 8 nucleotides align to TRBD1. The CDR3 spans 16 residues. J was trimmed by 0 bases and V by 0 bases; bases with no gene match: 1. Germline CDR1 reads SGHRS; CDR2 reads YFSETQ. This CDR3 is CASSLVGQATNEKLFF. CDR3 nucleotides: TGCGCCAGCAGCTTGGTGGGACAGGCAACTAATGAAAAACTGTTTTTT.

This clone was seen a handful of times. V gene TRBV19 combines with J gene TRBJ2-1; D might be TRBD2 (5 bases). CDR3 size: 16 residues. Looked up from germline, CDR1 is LNHDA and CDR2 is SQIVND (reference sequence). With 3 bases removed from V and 0 bases from J, the gap between germline ends came to 12 bases. The CDR3 DNA follows: TGTGCCAGTAGTATTCGGCGGGCCGACTCCTACAATGAGCAGTTCTTC. This gives the protein CASSIRRADSYNEQFF.